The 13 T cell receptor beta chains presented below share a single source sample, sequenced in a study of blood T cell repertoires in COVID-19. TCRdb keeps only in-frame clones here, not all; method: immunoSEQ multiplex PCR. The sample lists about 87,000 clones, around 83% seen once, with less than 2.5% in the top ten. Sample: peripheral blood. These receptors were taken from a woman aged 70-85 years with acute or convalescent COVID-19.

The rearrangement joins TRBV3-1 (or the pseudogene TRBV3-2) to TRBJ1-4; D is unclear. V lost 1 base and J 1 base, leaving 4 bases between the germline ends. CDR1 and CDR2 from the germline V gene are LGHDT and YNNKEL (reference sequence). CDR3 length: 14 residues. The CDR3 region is CASSQGLTNEKLFF. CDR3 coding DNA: TGTGCCAGCAGCCAAGGGCTAACTAATGAAAAACTGTTTTTT.

CDR3 sequence: CASSLEGDRAYEQYF. In nucleotides, the CDR3 is TGTGCCAGCAGCTTAGAGGGGGACAGGGCCTACGAGCAGTACTTC. The chain uses TRBV7-8 and TRBJ2-7, with 9 nucleotides matching TRBD1. The CDR3 length is 15 residues. From germline, CDR1 is SGHVS and CDR2 FQNEAQ. After removal of 1 base from V and 2 bases from J, the junction contained 3 bases not matched to a gene.

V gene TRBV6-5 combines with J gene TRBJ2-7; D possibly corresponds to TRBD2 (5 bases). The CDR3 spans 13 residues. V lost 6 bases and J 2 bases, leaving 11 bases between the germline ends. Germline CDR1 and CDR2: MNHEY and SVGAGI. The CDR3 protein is CASSGSGTYEQYF. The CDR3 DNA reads TGTGCCAGCAGCGGATCCGGGACCTACGAGCAGTACTTC.

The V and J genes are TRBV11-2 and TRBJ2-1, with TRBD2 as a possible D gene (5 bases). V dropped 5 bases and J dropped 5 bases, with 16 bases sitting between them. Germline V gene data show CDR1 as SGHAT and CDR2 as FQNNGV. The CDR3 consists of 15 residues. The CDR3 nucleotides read TGTGCCAGCAGCCCTCTTACTAGGGCGCACAATGAGCAGTTCTTC. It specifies CASSPLTRAHNEQFF.

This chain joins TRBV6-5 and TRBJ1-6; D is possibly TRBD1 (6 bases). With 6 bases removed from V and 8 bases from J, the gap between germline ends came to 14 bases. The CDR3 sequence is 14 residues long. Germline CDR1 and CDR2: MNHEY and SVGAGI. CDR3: CASRSGTLYSPLHF. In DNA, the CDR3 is TGTGCCAGCAGGTCTGGGACATTATATTCACCCCTCCACTTT.

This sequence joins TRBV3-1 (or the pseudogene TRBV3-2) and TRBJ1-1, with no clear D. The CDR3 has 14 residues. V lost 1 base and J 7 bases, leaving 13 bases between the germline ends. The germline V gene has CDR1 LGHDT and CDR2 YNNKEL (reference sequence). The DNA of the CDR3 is TGTGCCAGCAGCCAAGGGGAGGGTTCCCTTGAAGCTTTCTTT. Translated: CASSQGEGSLEAFF.

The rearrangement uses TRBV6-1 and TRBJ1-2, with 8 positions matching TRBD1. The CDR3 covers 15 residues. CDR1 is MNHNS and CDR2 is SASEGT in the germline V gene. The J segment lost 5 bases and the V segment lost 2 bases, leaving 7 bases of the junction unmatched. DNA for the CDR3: TGTGCCAGCAGTGAAAGGTCAGGGGGCCGGTATGGCTACACCTTC. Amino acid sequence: CASSERSGGRYGYTF.

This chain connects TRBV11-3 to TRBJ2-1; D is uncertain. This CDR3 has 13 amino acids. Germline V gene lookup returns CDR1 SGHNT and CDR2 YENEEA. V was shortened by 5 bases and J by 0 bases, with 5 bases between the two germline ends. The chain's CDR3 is CASSLNSYNEQFF. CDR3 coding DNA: TGTGCCAGCAGCCTTAACTCCTACAATGAGCAGTTCTTC.

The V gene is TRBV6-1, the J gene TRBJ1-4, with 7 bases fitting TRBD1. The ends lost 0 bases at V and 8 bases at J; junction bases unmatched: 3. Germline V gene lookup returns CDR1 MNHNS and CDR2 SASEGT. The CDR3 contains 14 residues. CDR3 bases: TGTGCCAGCAGTGAAGCACAGGGGCCGGAAAAACTGTTTTTT. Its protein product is CASSEAQGPEKLFF.

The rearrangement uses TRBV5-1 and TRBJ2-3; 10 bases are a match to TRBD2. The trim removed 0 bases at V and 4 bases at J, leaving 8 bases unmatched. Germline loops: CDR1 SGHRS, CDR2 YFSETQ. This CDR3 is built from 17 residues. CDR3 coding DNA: TGCGCCAGCAGCTTGGTGGCTCCTAGCGGGGGAGCAGATACGCAGTATTTT. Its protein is CASSLVAPSGGADTQYF.

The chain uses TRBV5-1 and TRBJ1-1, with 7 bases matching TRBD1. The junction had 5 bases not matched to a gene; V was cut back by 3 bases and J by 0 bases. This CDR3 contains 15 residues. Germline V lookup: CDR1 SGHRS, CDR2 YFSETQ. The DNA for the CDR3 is TGCGCCAGCAGCTATCGACAGGGTCTGAACACTGAAGCTTTCTTT. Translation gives CASSYRQGLNTEAFF.

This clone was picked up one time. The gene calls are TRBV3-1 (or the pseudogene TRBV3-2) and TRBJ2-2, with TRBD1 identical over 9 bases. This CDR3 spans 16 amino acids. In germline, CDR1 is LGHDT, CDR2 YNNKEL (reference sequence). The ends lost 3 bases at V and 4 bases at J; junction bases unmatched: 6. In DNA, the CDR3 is TGTGCCAGCAGCCATACAGGGGGCAGGGGCACCGGGGAGCTGTTTTTT. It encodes CASSHTGGRGTGELFF.

The chain's CDR3 is CASSPQLTNEQFF. The CDR3 DNA sequence: TGTGCCAGCTCACCACAACTAACAAATGAGCAGTTCTTC. The genes are TRBV18 and TRBJ2-1; the D is unclear. Germline V lookup: CDR1 KGHSH, CDR2 LQKENI. The CDR3 covers 13 residues. Trimming stripped 1 base from V and 7 bases from J, with 8 bases between.